Listed below are T cell receptor beta chains from one sample, sequenced in a study of blood T cell repertoires in COVID-19. Libraries were prepared by immunoSEQ multiplex PCR; TCRdb keeps only in-frame clonotypes and omits some of them. The sample has under 150,000 clones; about 88% are singletons. Sequencing was done on a sample of peripheral blood. The receptors derive from a woman in her 70s who had recovered from COVID-19. CDR3s include the opening cysteine and the closing phenylalanine or tryptophan.

V	J	CDR3
TRBV30	TRBJ1-4	CAWNRVIGEKLFF
TRBV3-1/TRBV3-2	TRBJ2-3	CASSQAGTGWATQYF
TRBV6-6	TRBJ1-2	CASSSGQALWRYTF
TRBV5-1	TRBJ2-5	CASSPGQEETQYF
TRBV6-6	TRBJ1-2	CASSPRTGGYTF
TRBV2	TRBJ2-3	CASSASGKSTDTQYF
TRBV9	TRBJ1-6	CASSVEQGGSPLHF
TRBV27	TRBJ2-2	CASSLLALRPGELFF
TRBV19	TRBJ2-7	CASSSTGIHEQYF
TRBV5-1	TRBJ2-1	CASSSGLAIYNEQFF
TRBV28	TRBJ2-7	CASTQSGSAYEQYF
TRBV11-1	TRBJ1-4	CASSLAAATNEKLFF